What follows are 6 T cell receptor beta chains derived from one specimen sequenced in a study of cytomegalovirus exposure and HLA in healthy donors. PCR amplification relied on 60 Vbeta primers (plus 13 Jbeta primers). The protocol was immunoSEQ multiplex PCR, while the TCRdb copy is restricted to in-frame clones and leaves out a portion. The data hold 100,000 to 150,000 clones, with over 70% observed a single time. Material for sequencing was PBMCs. The receptors were sampled from a woman younger than 30 in good health and CMV-seronegative.

The chain employs TRBV10-3 and TRBJ2-5; D remains ambiguous. The V gene lost 8 bases and the J gene lost 5 bases, with 18 bases spanning the gap. The CDR3 runs to 14 residues. Germline V gives CDR1 ENHRY, CDR2 SYGVKD. The CDR3 loop reads CAIGLGVGFETQYF. As DNA, the CDR3 is TGTGCCATCGGGCTCGGCGTGGGTTTCGAGACCCAGTACTTC.

Only a few counts were recorded for this clone. The V gene is TRBV25-1, the J gene TRBJ1-2; tentatively, D is TRBD1 (5 bases). Germline CDR1 reads MGHDK; CDR2 reads SYGVNS. V dropped 6 bases and J dropped 1 base, with 12 bases sitting between them. This CDR3 is 14 amino acids long. The CDR3 DNA follows: TGTGCCAGCAGCCGCGGGGCCCTTAACTATGGCTACACCTTC. It specifies CASSRGALNYGYTF.

The chain employs TRBV7-9 and TRBJ2-1; TRBD1 matches at 9 bases. V lost 3 bases, J lost 5 bases, and 5 bases stayed unmatched. Germline CDR1 SEHNR, CDR2 FQNEAQ (reference sequence). The CDR3 spans 15 residues. The CDR3 DNA reads as TGTGCCAGCAGCTTCGGACAGGGGAAAAACAATGAGCAGTTCTTC. Translating it yields CASSFGQGKNNEQFF.

The chain has TRBV22-1 and TRBJ2-1; the table's D gene call, TRBD2, was not cross checked with the DNA. TRBV22-1 is termed a pseudogene. CDR3 length equals 13 residues. The CDR3 coding sequence is TGTCCTGGGAGCGCACGGCTAGGCGGTGAGCAGTTCTTC. Translating it yields CPGSARLGGEQFF.

In the case of this clone: Compared with germline, one end of the junction differs, possibly owing to a read error. This same CDR3 is encoded by further DNA sequences in the sample. The J gene is TRBJ2-4, the V gene TRBV5-4; D is perhaps TRBD1 (6 bases). CDR3 length: 14 residues. Looked up from germline, CDR1 is SGHNT and CDR2 is YYREEE (reference sequence). In DNA form, the CDR3 reads TGTGCTAGCAGCTTGGCGGACAGACCAAACATTCAGTACTTC. It encodes CASSLADRPNIQYF.

The rearrangement links TRBV7-9 to TRBJ1-2; 8 bases align to TRBD1. J gave up 5 bases and V 5 bases, and 13 bases lay outside the gene matches. Germline V gene lookup returns CDR1 SEHNR and CDR2 FQNEAQ (reference sequence). This CDR3 is built from 16 residues. CDR3 sequence reads: CASSPGGGTGPYGYTF. In nucleotides, the CDR3 is TGTGCCAGCAGCCCTGGGGGGGGGACAGGTCCTTATGGCTACACCTTC.